The rows below give T cell receptor beta chains drawn from one sample of a study of blood T cell repertoires in COVID-19. Method: immunoSEQ multiplex PCR; TCRdb's copy keeps in-frame clones and lacks some. The data hold 97,000 or so clones, with about nine tenths observed a single time. Source material: peripheral blood. These TCRs come from a man aged 60-69 years with acute or convalescent COVID-19. Both conserved end residues are part of each CDR3. Fields, in order: D gene, J gene, V gene, clone size, CDR3 DNA, CDR3 protein. The D gene is left open where the match is weak. A row's size may be missing; if present it is once, few, many or a size class.

D gene: TRBD1; J gene: TRBJ2-2; V gene: TRBV5-5; clone size: .; CDR3 DNA: TGTGCCAGCAGCTTGGGTGGGACAGGGAACACCGGGGAGCTGTTTTTT; CDR3 protein: CASSLGGTGNTGELFF
D gene: TRBD1; J gene: TRBJ2-5; V gene: TRBV3-1/TRBV3-2; clone size: .; CDR3 DNA: TGTGCCAGCAGCCTGACAGGGGCCCGACAAGAGACCCAGTACTTC; CDR3 protein: CASSLTGARQETQYF
D gene: TRBD1; J gene: TRBJ1-3; V gene: TRBV6-5; clone size: .; CDR3 DNA: TGTGCCAGCAGTACCGGACAGGGGGACACCATATATTTT; CDR3 protein: CASSTGQGDTIYF
D gene: TRBD1; J gene: TRBJ2-7; V gene: TRBV29-1; clone size: .; CDR3 DNA: TGCAGCGTGGGGACAGGGGGTATCTACGAGCAGTACTTC; CDR3 protein: CSVGTGGIYEQYF
D gene: TRBD2; J gene: TRBJ2-1; V gene: TRBV20-1; clone size: .; CDR3 DNA: TGCAGTGCTATCGGGGGGAATGAGCAGTTCTTC; CDR3 protein: CSAIGGNEQFF
D gene: .; J gene: TRBJ1-2; V gene: TRBV5-1; clone size: .; CDR3 DNA: TGCGCCAGCAGCGAGGACTCCTCCTATGGCTACACCTTC; CDR3 protein: CASSEDSSYGYTF
D gene: .; J gene: TRBJ2-2; V gene: TRBV11-3; clone size: .; CDR3 DNA: TGTGCCAGCAGCCAGAACACCGGGGAGCTGTTTTTT; CDR3 protein: CASSQNTGELFF
D gene: .; J gene: TRBJ2-3; V gene: TRBV10-3; clone size: .; CDR3 DNA: TGTGCCATCAGTCACCTAGATTCGAGCACAGATACGCAGTATTTT; CDR3 protein: CAISHLDSSTDTQYF
D gene: .; J gene: TRBJ1-5; V gene: TRBV2; clone size: .; CDR3 DNA: TGTGCCAGCAGTGAATCGTGGCAGGGACTTCAGCCCCAGCATTTT; CDR3 protein: CASSESWQGLQPQHF
D gene: .; J gene: TRBJ1-5; V gene: TRBV6-6; clone size: .; CDR3 DNA: TGTGCCAGCAGCCGCGACAGAAATCAGCCCCAGCATTTT; CDR3 protein: CASSRDRNQPQHF
D gene: .; J gene: TRBJ1-1; V gene: TRBV11-2; clone size: .; CDR3 DNA: TGTGCCAGCAGCTTAAGGCAGGTACTAGGGAACACTGAAGCTTTCTTT; CDR3 protein: CASSLRQVLGNTEAFF
D gene: .; J gene: TRBJ1-5; V gene: TRBV5-1; clone size: .; CDR3 DNA: TGCGCCAGCAGCCCCACAGGGACGAATCAGCCCCAGCATTTT; CDR3 protein: CASSPTGTNQPQHF
D gene: .; J gene: TRBJ1-5; V gene: TRBV19; clone size: once; CDR3 DNA: TGTGCCAGTAGATCGGCCCAGGGGAACAATCAGCCCCAGCATTTT; CDR3 protein: CASRSAQGNNQPQHF
D gene: .; J gene: TRBJ1-4; V gene: TRBV30; clone size: .; CDR3 DNA: TGTGCCTGGAGTAACGGTAATGAAAAACTGTTTTTT; CDR3 protein: CAWSNGNEKLFF
D gene: TRBD1; J gene: TRBJ1-1; V gene: TRBV30; clone size: .; CDR3 DNA: TGTGCCTGTGCTACGGGACAGTCGAACACTGAAGCTTTCTTT; CDR3 protein: CACATGQSNTEAFF
D gene: TRBD1; J gene: TRBJ1-1; V gene: TRBV5-1; clone size: .; CDR3 DNA: TGCGCCAGCAGCTTGGCCCACGGACAGGGAAACACTGAAGCTTTCTTT; CDR3 protein: CASSLAHGQGNTEAFF
D gene: .; J gene: TRBJ1-6; V gene: TRBV12-5; clone size: .; CDR3 DNA: TGTGCTAGTGGTTTGGCAGGGTATCGGAATTCACCCCTCCACTTT; CDR3 protein: CASGLAGYRNSPLHF
D gene: .; J gene: TRBJ2-2; V gene: TRBV3-1/TRBV3-2; clone size: .; CDR3 DNA: TGTGCCAGCAGCCAAGAGGGACTGTCCGGGGAGCTGTTTTTT; CDR3 protein: CASSQEGLSGELFF
D gene: TRBD1; J gene: TRBJ1-3; V gene: TRBV4-2; clone size: .; CDR3 DNA: TGTGCCAGCAGCCGATCGCCCGGGACAGCCTACTCTGGAAACACCATATATTTT; CDR3 protein: CASSRSPGTAYSGNTIYF